The clone carrying this T cell receptor (beta chain) has at least ten counts. The sample is drawn from a study of blood T cells in healthy people across ages. A second about 6 to 11 cycle PCR used barcoded and J-beta primers. TCRdb redid the calling of the 5' RACE reads with MiXCR, one entry per CDR3 protein. The sample carries hundreds of thousands of distinct CDR3 sequences, around 50% recorded once. In germline, CDR1 is SGHTA, CDR2 FQGNSA. This CDR3 has 15 residues. V lost 5 bases and J lost 7; bases outside the gene matches: 9. The TCR sequence derives from a woman older than 75 in good health. Sequenced: blood. The rearrangement uses TRBV7-2 and TRBJ2-1, with 9 bases fitting TRBD2. The CDR3 coding sequence is TGTGCCAGCAGCGGGATAGCGGGAGTAGCTAATGAGCAGTTCTTC. The encoded protein is CASSGIAGVANEQFF.